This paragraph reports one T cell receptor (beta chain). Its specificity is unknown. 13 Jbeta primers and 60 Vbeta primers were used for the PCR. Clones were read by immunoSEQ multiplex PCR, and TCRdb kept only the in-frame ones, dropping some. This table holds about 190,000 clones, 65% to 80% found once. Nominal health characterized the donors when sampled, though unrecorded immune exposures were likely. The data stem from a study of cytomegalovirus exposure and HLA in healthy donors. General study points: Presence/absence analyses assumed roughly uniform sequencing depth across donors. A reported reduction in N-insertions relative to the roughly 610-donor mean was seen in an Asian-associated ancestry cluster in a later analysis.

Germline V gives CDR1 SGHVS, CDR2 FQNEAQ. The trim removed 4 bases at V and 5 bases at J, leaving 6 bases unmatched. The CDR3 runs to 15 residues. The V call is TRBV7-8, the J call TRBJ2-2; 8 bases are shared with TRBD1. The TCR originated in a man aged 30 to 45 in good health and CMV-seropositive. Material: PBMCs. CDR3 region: CASSSRTGSTGELFF. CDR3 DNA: TGTGCCAGCAGCTCCAGGACAGGGTCTACCGGGGAGCTGTTTTTT.